Sequencing of this TCR beta chain was carried out in a study of T cell clones after liver transplantation. Study details: TCRbeta sequencing after a pre-transplant mixed lymphocyte reaction identified graft-donor-reactive clones, later tracked in post-transplant blood. Third-party-reactive TCRbeta sequences from pre-transplant mixed lymphocyte reactions served as antigen-independent comparators.

TCRdb's copy holds only in-frame clones and misses some; the assay was immunoSEQ multiplex PCR. Counted here are tens of thousands of clones, about 82% occurring once; the ten biggest clones make up around 0.45%. Sorting of unstimulated PBMCs yielded separate CD3+CD4+ and CD3+CD8+ fractions. The TCR sequence derives from a human patient who received a liver transplant. The T cells may come from the graft donor. The sequencing here drew on CD4+ T cells from blood, taken 45 to 46 months after liver transplant.

The CDR3 bases are TGTGCCAGCAGTAGAACGACAGGGGAGACTGAAGCTTTCTTT. Residues: CASSRTTGETEAFF. This chain links TRBV6-5 with TRBJ1-1; TRBD1 aligns across 8 bases. In germline, CDR1 is MNHEY, CDR2 SVGAGI. V gave up 5 bases and J gave up 5 bases; unmatched junction bases: 7. CDR3 length equals 14 residues.